This TCR beta chain came from a study of T cell changes during pregnancy in multiple sclerosis. The protocol was immunoSEQ multiplex PCR, while the TCRdb copy is restricted to in-frame clones and leaves out a portion. The sample holds roughly 110,000 clones, around 92% seen once. CDR3 length equals 15 residues. CDR1 SQVTM and CDR2 ANQGSEA come from the germline V gene. About this clone itself: An end of the junction differs from the germline gene, which may be a read error. Other DNA variants within this sample encode the same CDR3.

The receptor was derived from a female donor in good health, enrolled as a control in a pregnancy study. The chain is built from TRBV29-1 and TRBJ1-1, with TRBD1 matching 7 bases. The sequencing used peripheral blood, collected in the third trimester of pregnancy. In DNA form, the CDR3 reads TGCAGCGTTGAGGGGACAGCCGAAGGGGGCACTGAGGCTTTCTTT. This translates into CSVEGTAEGGTEAFF.